This T cell receptor beta chain was sequenced in a study of a mutant IDH1 vaccine in newly diagnosed glioma. Findings and limits, study-wide: Among all patients, vaccine-induced immune responses occurred in approximately 93%.

Regarding time point: baseline, week 1 (first vaccination visit). Treatment reported: pre-vaccination baseline after standard-of-care therapy. Measured with immunoSEQ multiplex PCR; TCRdb has only the in-frame clones, and not every one. The table shows tens of thousands of clones, with about nine tenths occurring only once. Worth noting for this clone: Its antigen is undetermined.

This receptor was obtained from a woman in her 40s with glioma. Sequencing used PBMCs, obtained from a glioma patient treated with radiotherapy, temozolomide or both.

CDR3 DNA: TGTGCCAGCAGCTTTTTCAGGGGGACTGAAGCTTTCTTT. The encoded protein is CASSFFRGTEAFF. The V and J genes are TRBV5-8 and TRBJ1-1; 7 bases agree with TRBD1. CDR3 length: 13 amino acids. Germline CDR1 is SGHTS and CDR2 is YDEGEE. Trimming took 2 bases from V and 5 from J; bases not matched to a gene: 3. The full variable domain, in which reference TRBV5-8 and TRBJ1-1 provide the parts outside the CDR3, is EAGVTQSPTHLIKTRGQQATLRCSPISGHTSVYWYQQALGLGLQFLLWYDEGEERNRGNFPPRFSGRQFPNYSSELNVNALELEDSALYLCASSFFRGTEAFFGQGTRLTVV.